This record concerns one TCR beta chain sequence. The antigen it binds to is not known. One base away there is no much larger clone; base qualities are not given. These data belong to a study of blood T cell repertoires in COVID-19 (dated by TCRdb to 2018 to 2020). Concerning the study at large: Samples from collaborators originated in the United States, Italy and Spain and spanned both the acute and convalescent phases of COVID-19. The material from the prospective study consisted of cDNA or gDNA derived from T cells, B-cell-depleted T cells, or PBMCs. The dataset comprised deeply sampled blood TCRbeta repertoires from subjects exposed to, actively infected with, or recovered from COVID-19. The repertoires were made available in a free public database intended to serve as a resource for research on the immune response to SARS-CoV-2. The samples were drawn from the first 160 participants of the ongoing ImmuneRACE study and from 1,200 or so subjects provided by 6 global collaborators. Sample metadata almost always included a de-identified subject ID, COVID-19 status, age in years and sex. Where available, HLA class I and class II types were taken from metadata supplied by the sample provider and were not determined by assay-based typing. What the research found in general, with its limitations: How much clinical and demographic metadata was included differed by source and by participant, and the metadata was provided uncurated.

In the prospective study, participants were 18 to 89 years old, resided in approximately 25 geographic areas of the United States, and were enrolled through a virtual design. To assign participants to cohorts, the prospective study relied on clinical history that participants themselves reported in a screening survey and a study questionnaire. Recovered participants in ImmuneRACE Cohort 3 were defined by two consecutive negative NP/OP PCR tests, clearance by a healthcare professional, or resolution of symptoms. Each participant in the prospective study had whole blood, serum and a nasopharyngeal or oropharyngeal swab collected by mobile phlebotomists. Prospective study participants could optionally give additional blood draws and questionnaires over an approximately 2-month period. Blood samples from the prospective study were shipped frozen or at room temperature prior to DNA extraction. The CDR3 runs 15 residues from the cysteine to the phenylalanine. The CDR3 DNA has 45 bases and is translated from base 1. The CDR1 and CDR2 encoded by the germline V gene are MDHEN and SYDVKM. V and J are truncated by 5 bases and 3 bases respectively, leaving an intervening sequence of 14 bases.

TCRbeta CDR3 regions were amplified from genomic DNA by means of the immunoSEQ Assay, a bias-controlled multiplex PCR. Per the authors' processing: Within the assay, amplification of reference gene primers was used to estimate how many nucleated cells each sample contained. To quantify the absolute abundance of each unique TCRbeta CDR3 rearrangement, sequence reads were collapsed and filtered. For each sample, productive Simpson clonality was calculated as the square root of Simpson's diversity index across productive rearrangements. The table was pulled from immuneACCESS by TCRdb, which kept in-frame rearrangements only. Such tables lose some clones; where checked, under half of the loss comes from unresolved V genes, and the rest has no known cause. That table supplies the V and J calls and clone size; D and trimming were determined from the DNA. The sample data list about 180,000 clones, and around four fifths of these were observed just once. Roughly 17% of the sample lies in the top ten.

This TCR was sampled from a woman aged 45-59 years who had recovered from COVID-19. Recombination connected TRBV28 to TRBJ1-5; a tentative D match to TRBD1 spans 6 bases. The sequencing input was PBMCs or T cells enriched from blood (not recorded which). The CDR3 region reads CASSPPGGANQPQHF. The DNA reads as follows: TGTGCCAGCAGTCCCCCTGGGGGGGCCAATCAGCCCCAGCATTTT.